The entry below gives a single TCR beta chain sequence along with its context. These data come from a study of blood T cell repertoires in COVID-19. In the authors' workflow: Estimation of nucleated cell counts relied on the amplification of reference gene primers. Repertoires were generated with immunoSEQ multiplex PCR, while TCRdb's copy carries only in-frame clones and drops some. The DNA gave D and trimming, while V, J and clone size come from that table. The sample records more than 250,000 clones, around 89% being singletons. Participants, 18 to 89 years old, spanned around 25 US areas. V was clipped by 5 bases and J by 3 bases; unmatched bases: 7. Germline-derived CDR1 and CDR2 are SGHAT and FQNNGV. CDR3 size: 16 residues.

The source is a woman in her 40s with acute COVID-19. The sample was PBMCs or T cells enriched from blood (not recorded which). The V and J genes are TRBV11-2 and TRBJ2-5, with 12 bases identical to TRBD2. The CDR3 DNA is TGTGCCAGCAGCCTCCGACTAGCGGGAGTAAAAGAGACCCAGTACTTC. As protein: CASSLRLAGVKETQYF. Complete variable domain (other parts from reference TRBV11-2 and TRBJ2-5): EAGVAQSPRYKIIEKRQSVAFWCNPISGHATLYWYQQILGQGPKLLIQFQNNGVVDDSQLPKDRFSAERLKGVDSTLKIQPAKLEDSAVYLCASSLRLAGVKETQYFGPGTRLLVL.